This T cell receptor (beta chain) was identified during a study of T cell responses to AZD1222 COVID-19 vaccine. CDR1 LNHDA and CDR2 SQIVND come from the germline V gene (reference sequence). The CDR3 covers 16 residues. The V gene end was trimmed by 5 bases and the J gene end by 1 base; junction bases not matched to a gene: 10. TCRdb's table, derived via immunoSEQ multiplex PCR, lists solely in-frame clones and lacks some. The data show approximately 120,000 clones, with over 75% seen just once and 9.5% to 15% held by the top ten. The chain is built from TRBV19 and TRBJ1-2; 7 nucleotides agree with TRBD1. The source was peripheral blood, collected on day 0 of MenACWY control vaccination. The TCR comes from an adult in good health. The CDR3: CASSPRGTAINYGYTF. CDR3 sequence (DNA): TGTGCCAGTAGTCCTCGGGGGACAGCTATTAACTATGGCTACACCTTC.